The clone carrying this TCR beta chain was observed a single time. Its cognate antigen is unknown. Produced via immunoSEQ multiplex PCR; TCRdb's table is partial and in-frame only. The table lists 300,000 to 450,000 clones, about nine tenths of them singletons. Germline V gene sequence: CDR1 SGHRS, CDR2 YFSETQ. The CDR3 loop spans 15 amino acids. After removal of 5 bases from V and 2 bases from J, the junction contained 5 bases not matched to a gene. This specimen belongs to a study of cytomegalovirus exposure and HLA in healthy donors. In the study overall: Per a later analysis, the 666 first-cohort and 120 or so validation repertoires shared one platform. General study findings and limits: One later analysis, an examination of the 100 to 150 validation repertoires, found that first-cohort TCR clusters tended to co-occur in them.

The sequence derives from a woman between 18 and 30 years old in good health and CMV-seronegative. Sequencing was done on a sample of PBMCs. The J gene is TRBJ2-7, the V gene TRBV5-1; the match to TRBD2 covers 12 bases. The CDR3: CASRTSGGLAYEQYF. The CDR3 coding sequence is TGCGCCAGCAGAACTAGCGGGGGGTTGGCCTACGAGCAGTACTTC.